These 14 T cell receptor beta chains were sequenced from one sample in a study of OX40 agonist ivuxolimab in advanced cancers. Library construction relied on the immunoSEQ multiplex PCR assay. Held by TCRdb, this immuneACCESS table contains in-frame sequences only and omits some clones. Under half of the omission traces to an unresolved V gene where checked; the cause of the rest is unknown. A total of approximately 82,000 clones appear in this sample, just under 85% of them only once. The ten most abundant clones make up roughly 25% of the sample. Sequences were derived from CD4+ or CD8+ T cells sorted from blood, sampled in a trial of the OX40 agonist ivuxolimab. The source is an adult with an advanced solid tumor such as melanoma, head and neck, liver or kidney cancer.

The chain's CDR3 is CASSDLGQGDTEAFF. The CDR3 coding sequence is TGTGCCAGCAGTGATCTGGGACAGGGGGACACTGAAGCTTTCTTT. The V gene is TRBV25-1, the J gene TRBJ1-1; 11 bases fit TRBD1. Trimming removed 3 bases from V and 3 bases from J; junction bases left unmatched: 3. The CDR3 has 15 residues. CDR1 and CDR2 (germline): MGHDK, SYGVNS.

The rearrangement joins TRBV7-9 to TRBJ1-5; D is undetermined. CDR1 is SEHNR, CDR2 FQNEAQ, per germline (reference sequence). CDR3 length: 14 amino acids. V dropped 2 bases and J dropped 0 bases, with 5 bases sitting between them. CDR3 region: CASSLSPSNQPQHF. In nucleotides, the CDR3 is TGTGCCAGCAGCTTATCCCCTAGCAATCAGCCCCAGCATTTT.

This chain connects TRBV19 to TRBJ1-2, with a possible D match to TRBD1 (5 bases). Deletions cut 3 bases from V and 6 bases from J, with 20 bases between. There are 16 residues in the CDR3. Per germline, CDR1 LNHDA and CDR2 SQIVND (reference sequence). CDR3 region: CASSIRYPTVGNGYTF. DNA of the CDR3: TGTGCCAGTAGTATCCGGTACCCGACAGTGGGTAATGGCTACACCTTC.

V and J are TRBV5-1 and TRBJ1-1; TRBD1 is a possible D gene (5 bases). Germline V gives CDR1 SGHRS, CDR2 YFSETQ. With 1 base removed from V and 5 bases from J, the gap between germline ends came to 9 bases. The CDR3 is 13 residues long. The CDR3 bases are TGCGCCAGCAGCTTGAGAGGGGATACTGAAGCTTTCTTT. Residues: CASSLRGDTEAFF.

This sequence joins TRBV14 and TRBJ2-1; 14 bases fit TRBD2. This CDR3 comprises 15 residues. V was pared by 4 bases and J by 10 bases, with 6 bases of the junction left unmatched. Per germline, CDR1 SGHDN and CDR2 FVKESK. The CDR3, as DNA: TGTGCCAGCAGCCCTGGGACTAGCGGGGGCCGAGAGCAGTTCTTC. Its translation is CASSPGTSGGREQFF. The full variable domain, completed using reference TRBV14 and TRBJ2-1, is EAGVTQFPSHSVIEKGQTVTLRCDPISGHDNLYWYRRVMGKEIKFLLHFVKESKQDESGMPNNRFLAERTGGTYSTLKVQPAELEDSGVYFCASSPGTSGGREQFFGPGTRLTVL.

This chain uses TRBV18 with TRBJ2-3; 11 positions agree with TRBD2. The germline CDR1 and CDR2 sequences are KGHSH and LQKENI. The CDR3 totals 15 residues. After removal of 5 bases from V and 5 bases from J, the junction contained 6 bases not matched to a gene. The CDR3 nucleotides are TGTGCCAGCTCAGAGACTAGCGGGGTTGAAGATACGCAGTATTTT. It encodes CASSETSGVEDTQYF.

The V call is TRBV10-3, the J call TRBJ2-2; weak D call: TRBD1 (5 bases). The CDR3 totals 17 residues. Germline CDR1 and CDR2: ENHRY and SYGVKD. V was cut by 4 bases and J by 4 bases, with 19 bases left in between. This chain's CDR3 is CAISVSMGFTGTGELFF. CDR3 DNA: TGTGCCATCAGTGTTTCAATGGGGTTTACAGGCACCGGGGAGCTGTTTTTT.

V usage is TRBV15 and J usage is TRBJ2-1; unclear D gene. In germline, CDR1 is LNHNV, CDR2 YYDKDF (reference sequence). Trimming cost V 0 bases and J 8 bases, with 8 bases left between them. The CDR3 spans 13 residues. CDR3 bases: TGTGCCACCAGCAGAGATCTTGTCTATGAGCAGTTCTTC. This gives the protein CATSRDLVYEQFF.

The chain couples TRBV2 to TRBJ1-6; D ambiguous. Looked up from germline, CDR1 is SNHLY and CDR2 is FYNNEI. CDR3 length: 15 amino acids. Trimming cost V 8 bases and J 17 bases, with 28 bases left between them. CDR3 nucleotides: TGTGCCAGCGTTGGCTCCCGGACGGAATTCTCAGAGGTCCACTTT. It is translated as CASVGSRTEFSEVHF. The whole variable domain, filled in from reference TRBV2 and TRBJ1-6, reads EPEVTQTPSHQVTQMGQEVILRCVPISNHLYFYWYRQILGQKVEFLVSFYNNEISEKSEIFDDQFSVERPDGSNFTLKIRSTKLEDSAMYFCASVGSRTEFSEVHFGNGTRLTVT.

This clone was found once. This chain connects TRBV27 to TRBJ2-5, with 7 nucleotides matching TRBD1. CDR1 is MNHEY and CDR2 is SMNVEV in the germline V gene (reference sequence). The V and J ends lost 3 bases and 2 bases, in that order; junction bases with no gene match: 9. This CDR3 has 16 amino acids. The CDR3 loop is CASSLGRGRVQETQYF. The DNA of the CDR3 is TGTGCCAGCAGTTTGGGAAGGGGGCGGGTACAAGAGACCCAGTACTTC.

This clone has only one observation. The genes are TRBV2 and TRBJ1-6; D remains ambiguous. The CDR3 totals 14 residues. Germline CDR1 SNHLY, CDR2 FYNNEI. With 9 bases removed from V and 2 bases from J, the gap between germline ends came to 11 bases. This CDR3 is CARRAPPYNSPLHF. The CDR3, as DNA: TGTGCCAGACGTGCCCCCCCCTATAATTCACCCCTCCACTTT.

The CDR3 DNA sequence: TGTGCCAGCAGACTTGACCCCGGGAGGTACAATGAGCAGTTCTTC. This gives the protein CASRLDPGRYNEQFF. V is TRBV6-5 and J is TRBJ2-1, with 7 bases aligning to TRBD2. There are 15 residues in the CDR3. With V trimmed by 6 bases and J by 4 bases, 9 bases remained unmatched. Germline V gene sequence: CDR1 MNHEY, CDR2 SVGAGI.

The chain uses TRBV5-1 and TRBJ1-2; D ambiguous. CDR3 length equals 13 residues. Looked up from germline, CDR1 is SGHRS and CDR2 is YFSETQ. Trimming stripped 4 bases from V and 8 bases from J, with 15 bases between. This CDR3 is CASSAERSGGYTF. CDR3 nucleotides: TGCGCCAGCAGCGCAGAACGGTCGGGCGGCTACACCTTC.

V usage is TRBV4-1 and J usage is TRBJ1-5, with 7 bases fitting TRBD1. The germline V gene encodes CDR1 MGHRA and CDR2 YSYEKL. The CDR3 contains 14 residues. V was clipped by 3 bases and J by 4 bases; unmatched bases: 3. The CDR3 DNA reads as TGCGCCAGCAGCCACACGACAGGGAATCAGCCCCAGCATTTT. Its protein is CASSHTTGNQPQHF.